The rows below give T cell receptor beta chains drawn from one sample of a study of vaccination effects on CD4 cells after COVID-19. For these TCRs, the target antigens are not known. Measured with immunoSEQ multiplex PCR; TCRdb has only the in-frame clones, and not every one. Found here are roughly 63,000 clones, about 80% of them singletons; the top ten hold over 9%. The starting material was CD4+ T cells from PBMCs cultured with SARS-CoV-2 spike peptides, obtained before COVID-19 vaccination. Every receptor here comes from a human donor who received a COVID-19 vaccine. CDR3s include the opening cysteine and the closing phenylalanine or tryptophan. Each record gives: V gene, CDR3 length, J gene, clone size, CDR3 protein. Clone size is shown for a subset of rows, as once, few, many or a class of expanded clone.

TRBV6-5	14	TRBJ2-5	once	CASSYRRRGETQYF
TRBV24-1	17	TRBJ2-1	few	CATSDTGGTPPYNEQFF
TRBV19	13	TRBJ1-5	once	CASSVQGNQPQHF
TRBV18	17	TRBJ1-5	.	CASSPSFFTGGHQPQHF
TRBV13	12	TRBJ1-2	once	CASSLTGVGYTF
TRBV5-1	15	TRBJ2-2	.	CASSLLTGGAGELFF
TRBV2	15	TRBJ2-1	once	CASRGARILYNEQFF
TRBV15	16	TRBJ2-5	.	CATSSDTGPRAGTQYF
TRBV27	13	TRBJ1-2	.	CASSDRGLQGYTF
TRBV3-1/TRBV3-2	14	TRBJ2-4	.	CASSQSGPGNIQYF
TRBV28	13	TRBJ2-2	few	CASSKRVPGELFF
TRBV7-3	15	TRBJ2-1	few	CASSLQGAYYNEQFF
TRBV5-5	16	TRBJ2-1	.	CASSQGTSLAYNEQFF
TRBV6-5	15	TRBJ1-2	.	CASSYSYRGNYGYTF
TRBV19	12	TRBJ2-3	.	CASSDLGTKQYF
TRBV28	14	TRBJ1-1	.	CASEYGQGGTEAFF
TRBV25-1	16	TRBJ2-5	.	CASSEGLAGGQETQYF
TRBV3-1/TRBV3-2	13	TRBJ1-3	.	CASSLGGGNTIYF
TRBV5-1	15	TRBJ2-1	.	CASSGSFSSYNEQFF
TRBV5-1	14	TRBJ2-5	.	CASSAIAGEETQYF
TRBV2	16	TRBJ2-3	.	CASSASRRTSGDTQYF
TRBV6-5	14	TRBJ2-1	.	CASALTGTYNEQFF
TRBV7-9	14	TRBJ1-6	.	CASSLEVDNSPLHF
TRBV18	15	TRBJ2-1	once	CASSPGTGATNEQFF
TRBV6-5	15	TRBJ2-5	.	CASRTGRANLETQYF
TRBV5-6	14	TRBJ2-2	.	CASSEGRAPGELFF
TRBV2	15	TRBJ1-5	.	CASSEGAGGNQPQHF
TRBV30	15	TRBJ2-5	.	CAWNRGPTGQETQYF
TRBV2	13	TRBJ1-5	.	CASRQGASQPQHF
TRBV9	12	TRBJ1-3	.	CASSVSSDTIYF
TRBV6-6	13	TRBJ1-2	.	CASNLGPNYGYTF
TRBV5-1	15	TRBJ2-3	once	CASSLTGGLEDTQYF
TRBV28	13	TRBJ1-2	few	CASSSPGFSGYTF
TRBV7-2	14	TRBJ1-4	.	CASSFRSTNEKLFF
TRBV7-3	15	TRBJ2-1	once	CASSRLAGSYNEQFF
TRBV5-1	16	TRBJ1-4	.	CASSPGAVATNEKLFF
TRBV5-1	15	TRBJ2-1	.	CASSFSGGSYNEQFF
TRBV28	12	TRBJ1-2	.	CASSRKFHGYTF
TRBV9	17	TRBJ2-2	.	CASSVGLSGGAPGELFF
TRBV30	17	TRBJ1-1	once	CAWSVPRALTLNTEAFF
TRBV5-1	18	TRBJ1-5	.	CASSPGPGQGESNQPQHF
TRBV14	14	TRBJ1-1	.	CASSHLPPDTEAFF
TRBV7-2	13	TRBJ1-1	few	CASSQIPGQEAFF
TRBV5-1	15	TRBJ2-5	once	CASSLALAGWETQYF
TRBV5-1	15	TRBJ1-6	.	CASSLGTLGDSPLHF
TRBV2	15	TRBJ1-2	.	CASSVGTGDNYGYTF
TRBV6-5	13	TRBJ1-1	.	CASRDRGNSEAFF
TRBV7-3	14	TRBJ2-3	.	CASSPRDGTDTQYF
TRBV10-2	13	TRBJ2-5	.	CASSGLPQETQYF
TRBV18	15	TRBJ1-2	few	CASSDGPRGNYGYTF
TRBV11-2	16	TRBJ2-3	.	CASSPRTAGGGDTQYF
TRBV7-2	12	TRBJ1-3	.	CASSLERNTIYF
TRBV5-1	15	TRBJ1-1	few	CASSLTGHSNTEAFF
TRBV5-1	18	TRBJ2-5	.	CASSLVNLRGPYQETQYF
TRBV12-3/TRBV12-4	13	TRBJ2-5	.	CASSGQYQETQYF
TRBV30	15	TRBJ1-5	.	CAWDRDRDSNQPQHF
TRBV6-4	13	TRBJ2-5	.	CASSVNDQETQYF